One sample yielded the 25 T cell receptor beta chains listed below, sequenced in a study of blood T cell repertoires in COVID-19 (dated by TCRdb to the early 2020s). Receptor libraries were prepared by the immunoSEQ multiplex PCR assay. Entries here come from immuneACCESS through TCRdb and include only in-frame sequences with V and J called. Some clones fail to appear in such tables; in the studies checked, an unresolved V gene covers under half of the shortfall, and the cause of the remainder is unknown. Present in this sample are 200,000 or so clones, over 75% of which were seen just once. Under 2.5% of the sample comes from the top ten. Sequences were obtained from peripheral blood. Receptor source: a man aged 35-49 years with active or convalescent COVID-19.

This chain's CDR3 is CASSQFEGASYGYTF. The CDR3, as DNA: TGCGCCAGCAGCCAATTTGAGGGAGCCTCTTATGGCTACACCTTC. V gene TRBV4-1 combines with J gene TRBJ1-2; D is undetermined. The CDR3 is 15 amino acids. Deletions cut 2 bases from V and 5 bases from J, with 15 bases between. Germline V gene lookup returns CDR1 MGHRA and CDR2 YSYEKL.

This chain's CDR3 is CASSLGPGRDTQYF. Here the CDR3 DNA reads TGTGCCAGCAGTTTGGGTCCCGGCAGGGATACGCAGTATTTT. The chain joins TRBV27 to TRBJ2-3; no reliable D call. The length of the CDR3 is 14 residues. Germline V gene lookup returns CDR1 MNHEY and CDR2 SMNVEV (reference sequence). Trimming removed 3 bases at V and 6 bases at J, with 13 bases between.

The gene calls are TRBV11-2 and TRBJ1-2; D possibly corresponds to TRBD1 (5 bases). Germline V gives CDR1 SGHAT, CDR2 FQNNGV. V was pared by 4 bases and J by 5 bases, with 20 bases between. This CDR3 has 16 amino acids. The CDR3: CASSSLRTPTAYGYTF. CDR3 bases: TGTGCCAGCAGCTCGCTACGGACACCCACGGCGTATGGCTACACCTTC.

This CDR3 is CASQGQENTEAFF. The CDR3 DNA reads as TGCGCCAGCCAGGGACAGGAGAACACTGAAGCTTTCTTT. The genes are TRBV5-1 and TRBJ1-1, with 8 bases fitting TRBD1. V gave up 7 bases and J gave up 1 base; unmatched junction bases: 3. Germline V CDR1 and CDR2: SGHRS, YFSETQ. CDR3 length: 13 residues.

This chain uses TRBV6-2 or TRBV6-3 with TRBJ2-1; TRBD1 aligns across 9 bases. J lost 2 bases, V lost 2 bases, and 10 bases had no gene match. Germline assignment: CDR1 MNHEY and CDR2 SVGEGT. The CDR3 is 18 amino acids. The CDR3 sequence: CASSYPLGGQGPYNEQFF. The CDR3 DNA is TGTGCCAGCAGTTACCCCCTAGGGGGACAGGGACCCTACAATGAGCAGTTCTTC.

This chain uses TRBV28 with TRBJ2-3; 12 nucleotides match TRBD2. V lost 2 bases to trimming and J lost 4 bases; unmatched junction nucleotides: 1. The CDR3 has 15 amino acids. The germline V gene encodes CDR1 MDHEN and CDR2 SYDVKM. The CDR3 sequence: CASSLLAGGPDTQYF. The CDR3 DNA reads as TGTGCCAGCAGTTTACTAGCGGGGGGGCCAGATACGCAGTATTTT.

The CDR3 sequence: CASSSPQGARFLHEQYF. CDR3 sequence (DNA): TGTGCCAGCAGTTCACCCCAGGGGGCGCGGTTCTTACACGAGCAGTACTTC. The chain has TRBV7-2 and TRBJ2-7; 8 bases match TRBD1. The CDR3 sequence is 17 residues long. The germline V gene has CDR1 SGHTA and CDR2 FQGNSA. Trimming removed 6 bases from V and 5 bases from J; junction bases left unmatched: 18.

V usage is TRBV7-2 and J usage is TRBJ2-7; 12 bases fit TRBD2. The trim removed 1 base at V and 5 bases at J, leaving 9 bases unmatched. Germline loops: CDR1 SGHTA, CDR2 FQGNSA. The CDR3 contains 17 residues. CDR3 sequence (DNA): TGTGCCAGCAGCTTAGTCACCGGACTAGCGGGGTTTAACGAGCAGTACTTC. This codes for CASSLVTGLAGFNEQYF.

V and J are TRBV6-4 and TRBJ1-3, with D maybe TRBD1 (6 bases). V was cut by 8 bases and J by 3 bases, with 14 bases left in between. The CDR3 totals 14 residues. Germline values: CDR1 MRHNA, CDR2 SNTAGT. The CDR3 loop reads CASPDRLFGNTIYF. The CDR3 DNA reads TGTGCCAGCCCGGACAGACTTTTTGGAAACACCATATATTTT.

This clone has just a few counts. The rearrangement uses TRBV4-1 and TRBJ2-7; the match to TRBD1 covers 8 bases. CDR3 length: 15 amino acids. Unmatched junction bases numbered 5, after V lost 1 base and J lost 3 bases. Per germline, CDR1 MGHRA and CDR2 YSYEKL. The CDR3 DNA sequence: TGCGCCAGCAGCCAAGGGTACGGGACAGGCTACGAGCAGTACTTC. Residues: CASSQGYGTGYEQYF.

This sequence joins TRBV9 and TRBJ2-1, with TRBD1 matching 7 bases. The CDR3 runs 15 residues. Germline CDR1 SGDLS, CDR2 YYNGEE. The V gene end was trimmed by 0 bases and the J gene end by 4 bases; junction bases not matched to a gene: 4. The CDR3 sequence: CASSVEGTVYNEQFF. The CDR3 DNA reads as TGTGCCAGCAGCGTAGAAGGGACAGTGTACAATGAGCAGTTCTTC.

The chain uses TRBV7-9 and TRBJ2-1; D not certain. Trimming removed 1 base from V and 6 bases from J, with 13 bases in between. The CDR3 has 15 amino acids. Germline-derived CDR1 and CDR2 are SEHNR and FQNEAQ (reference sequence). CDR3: CASSLVESAVNEQFF. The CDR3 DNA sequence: TGTGCCAGCAGCTTAGTTGAGTCGGCGGTCAATGAGCAGTTCTTC.

As DNA, the CDR3 is TGTGCCAGCAGCCCACTAGCGGGGGCCAATGAGCAGTTCTTC. Protein sequence: CASSPLAGANEQFF. This sequence joins TRBV3-1 (or the pseudogene TRBV3-2) and TRBJ2-1; 11 nucleotides align to TRBD2. The CDR3 contains 14 residues. The junction had 2 bases not matched to a gene; V was cut back by 4 bases and J by 6 bases. Germline V CDR1 and CDR2: LGHDT, YNNKEL (reference sequence).

The CDR3 bases are TGTGCCAGCAGTTGGGCTACTAGCGGGGCCTCCTACAATGAGCAGTTCTTC. Its protein product is CASSWATSGASYNEQFF. This chain uses TRBV28 with TRBJ2-1; 10 bases line up with TRBD2. CDR1 is MDHEN, CDR2 SYDVKM, per germline. The CDR3 loop spans 17 amino acids. V lost 4 bases and J lost 0; bases outside the gene matches: 6.

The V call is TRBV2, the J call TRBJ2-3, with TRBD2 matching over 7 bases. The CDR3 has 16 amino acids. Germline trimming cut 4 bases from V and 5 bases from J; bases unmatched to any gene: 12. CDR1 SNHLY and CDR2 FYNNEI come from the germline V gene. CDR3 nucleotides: TGTGCCAGCAGTGGGGTGGCTAGCGGAGGGGTAGATACGCAGTATTTT. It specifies CASSGVASGGVDTQYF.

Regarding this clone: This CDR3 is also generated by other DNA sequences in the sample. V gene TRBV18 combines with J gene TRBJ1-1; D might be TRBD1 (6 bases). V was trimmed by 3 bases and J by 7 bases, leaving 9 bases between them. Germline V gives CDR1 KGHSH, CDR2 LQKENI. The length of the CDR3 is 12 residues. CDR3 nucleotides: TGTGCCAGCTCACCCCTGACAGGTGAAGCTTTCTTT. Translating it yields CASSPLTGEAFF.

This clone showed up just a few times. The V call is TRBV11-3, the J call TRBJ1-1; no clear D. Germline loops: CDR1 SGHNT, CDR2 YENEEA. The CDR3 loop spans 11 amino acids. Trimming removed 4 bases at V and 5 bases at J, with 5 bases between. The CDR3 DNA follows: TGTGCCAGCAGCTCTCCTACTGAAGCTTTCTTT. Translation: CASSSPTEAFF.

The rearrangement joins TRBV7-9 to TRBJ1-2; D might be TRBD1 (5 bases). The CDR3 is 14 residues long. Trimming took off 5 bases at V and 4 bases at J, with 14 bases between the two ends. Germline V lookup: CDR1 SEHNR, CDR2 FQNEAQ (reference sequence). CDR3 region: CASSTRRDGYGYTF. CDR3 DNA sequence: TGTGCCAGCAGCACCCGCAGGGATGGCTATGGCTACACCTTC.

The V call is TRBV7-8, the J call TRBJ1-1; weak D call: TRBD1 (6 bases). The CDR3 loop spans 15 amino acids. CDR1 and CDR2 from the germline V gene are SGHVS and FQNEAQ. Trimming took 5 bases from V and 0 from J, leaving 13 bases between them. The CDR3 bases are TGTGCCAGCAGCGTGCTCAGGGGCTTGAACACTGAAGCTTTCTTT. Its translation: CASSVLRGLNTEAFF.

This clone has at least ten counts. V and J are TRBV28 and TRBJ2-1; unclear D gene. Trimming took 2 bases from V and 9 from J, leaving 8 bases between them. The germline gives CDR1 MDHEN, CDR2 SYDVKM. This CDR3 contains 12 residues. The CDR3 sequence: CASSLLSSEQFF. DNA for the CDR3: TGTGCCAGCAGTTTACTCTCGAGTGAGCAGTTCTTC.

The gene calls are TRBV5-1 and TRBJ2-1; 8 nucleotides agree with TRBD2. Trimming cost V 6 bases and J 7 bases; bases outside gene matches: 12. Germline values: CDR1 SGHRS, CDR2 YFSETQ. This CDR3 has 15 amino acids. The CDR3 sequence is CASTPRVAGWNEQFF. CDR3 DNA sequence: TGCGCCAGCACCCCCCGGGTAGCGGGATGGAATGAGCAGTTCTTC.

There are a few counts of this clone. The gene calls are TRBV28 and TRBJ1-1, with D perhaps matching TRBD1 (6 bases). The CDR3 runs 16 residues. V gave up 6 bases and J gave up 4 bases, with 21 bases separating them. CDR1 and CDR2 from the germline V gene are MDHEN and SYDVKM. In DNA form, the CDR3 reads TGTGCCAGCAGACCTCAACTGGGGGGGCCTGGCACTGAAGCTTTCTTT. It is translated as CASRPQLGGPGTEAFF.

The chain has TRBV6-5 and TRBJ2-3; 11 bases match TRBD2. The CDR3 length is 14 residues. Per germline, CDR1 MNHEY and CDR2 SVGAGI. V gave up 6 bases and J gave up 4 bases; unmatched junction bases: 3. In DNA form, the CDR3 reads TGTGCCAGCAGCTCGACTAGCGGGGCAGATACGCAGTATTTT. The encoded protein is CASSSTSGADTQYF.

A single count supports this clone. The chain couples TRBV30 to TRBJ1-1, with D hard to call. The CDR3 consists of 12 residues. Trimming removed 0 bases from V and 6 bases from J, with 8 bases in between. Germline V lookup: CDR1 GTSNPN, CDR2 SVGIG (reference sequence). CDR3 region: CAWSVDSPEAFF. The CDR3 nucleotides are TGTGCCTGGAGTGTAGACTCCCCTGAAGCTTTCTTT.

In DNA, the CDR3 is TGTGCCTGGAGTGGGGGGGGAACCGGGGAGCTGTTTTTT. Translating it yields CAWSGGGTGELFF. The rearrangement links TRBV30 to TRBJ2-2; TRBD2 agrees at 7 bases. Losses at the gene ends were 1 base for V and 5 bases for J; bases not matched to a gene: 1. Germline assignment: CDR1 GTSNPN and CDR2 SVGIG (reference sequence). The CDR3 length is 13 residues.